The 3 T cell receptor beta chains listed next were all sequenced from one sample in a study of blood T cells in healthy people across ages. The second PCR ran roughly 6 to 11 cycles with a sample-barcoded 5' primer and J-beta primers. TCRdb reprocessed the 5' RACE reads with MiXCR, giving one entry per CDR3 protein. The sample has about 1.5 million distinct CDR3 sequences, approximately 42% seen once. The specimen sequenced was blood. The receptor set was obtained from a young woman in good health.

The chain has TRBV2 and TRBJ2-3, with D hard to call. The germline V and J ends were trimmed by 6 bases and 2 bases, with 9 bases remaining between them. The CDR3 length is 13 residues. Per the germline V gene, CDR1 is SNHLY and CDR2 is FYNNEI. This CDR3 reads CASSKAFTDTQYF. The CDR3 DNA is TGTGCCAGCAGCAAAGCGTTCACAGATACGCAGTATTTT.

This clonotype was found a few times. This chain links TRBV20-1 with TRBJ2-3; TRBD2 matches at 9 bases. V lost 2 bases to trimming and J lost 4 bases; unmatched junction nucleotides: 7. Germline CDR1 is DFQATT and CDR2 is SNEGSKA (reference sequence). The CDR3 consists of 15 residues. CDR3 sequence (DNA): TGCAGTGCTAGATCGTCGCGGGAGGGCCCAGATACGCAGTATTTT. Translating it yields CSARSSREGPDTQYF.

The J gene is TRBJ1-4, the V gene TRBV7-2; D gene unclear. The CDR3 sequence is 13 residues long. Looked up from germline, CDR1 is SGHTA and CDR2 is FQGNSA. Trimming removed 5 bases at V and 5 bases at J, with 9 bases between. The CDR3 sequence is CASSPRRNEKLFF. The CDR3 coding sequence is TGTGCCAGCAGCCCCCGCCGGAATGAAAAACTGTTTTTT.